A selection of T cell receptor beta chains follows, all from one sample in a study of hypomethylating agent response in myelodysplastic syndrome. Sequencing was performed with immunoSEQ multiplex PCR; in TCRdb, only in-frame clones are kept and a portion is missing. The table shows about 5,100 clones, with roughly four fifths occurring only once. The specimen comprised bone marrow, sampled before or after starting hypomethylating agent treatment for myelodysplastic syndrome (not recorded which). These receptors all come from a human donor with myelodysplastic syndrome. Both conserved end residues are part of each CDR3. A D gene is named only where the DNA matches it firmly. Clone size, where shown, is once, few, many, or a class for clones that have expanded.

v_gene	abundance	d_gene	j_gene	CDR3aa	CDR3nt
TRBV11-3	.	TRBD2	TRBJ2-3	CASSSGLAGRDTQYF	TGTGCCAGCAGCTCAGGACTAGCGGGGAGGGATACGCAGTATTTT
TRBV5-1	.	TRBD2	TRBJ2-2	CASSESAGGLTTGELFF	TGCGCCAGCAGCGAATCAGCGGGGGGTTTAACGACCGGGGAGCTGTTTTTT
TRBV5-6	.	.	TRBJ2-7	CASSLGGDSYEQYF	TGTGCCAGCAGCTTGGGGGGTGATTCCTACGAGCAGTACTTC
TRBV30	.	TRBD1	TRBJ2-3	CAQGTGARKVAQYF	TGTGCTCAGGGGACAGGGGCCCGCAAGGTCGCGCAGTATTTT
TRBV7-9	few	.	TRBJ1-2	CASSLTTANYGYTF	TGTGCCAGCAGCCTAACGACAGCTAACTATGGCTACACCTTC
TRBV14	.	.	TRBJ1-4	CASSPLRGTWHEKLFF	TGTGCCAGCAGCCCCCTGAGGGGGACATGGCATGAAAAACTGTTTTTT
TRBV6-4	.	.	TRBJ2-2	CASSLGVGDTGELFF	TGTGCCAGCAGTCTAGGGGTCGGAGACACCGGGGAGCTGTTTTTT
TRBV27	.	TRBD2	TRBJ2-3	CASSPTSGGPTDTQYF	TGTGCCAGCAGCCCGACTAGCGGGGGACCCACAGATACGCAGTATTTT
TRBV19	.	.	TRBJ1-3	CASTAAGVSGNTIYF	TGTGCCAGTACCGCCGCGGGCGTATCTGGAAACACCATATATTTT
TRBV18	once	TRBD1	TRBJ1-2	CASSQTGGKDGYTF	TGTGCCAGCTCACAAACAGGGGGCAAGGATGGCTACACCTTC
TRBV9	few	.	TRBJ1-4	CASSDDGSPTNEKLFF	TGTGCCAGCAGCGACGACGGGAGCCCCACTAATGAAAAACTGTTTTTT
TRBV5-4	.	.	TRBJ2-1	CASSLGGKRNNEQFF	TGTGCCAGCAGCTTGGGAGGGAAGCGAAACAATGAGCAGTTCTTC
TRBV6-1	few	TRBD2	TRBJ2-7	CASRTSPNYEQYF	TGTGCCAGCAGGACTAGCCCTAACTACGAGCAGTACTTC
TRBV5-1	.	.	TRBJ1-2	CASSLVFSRPGYTF	TGCGCCAGCAGCTTGGTTTTCAGCCGACCCGGCTACACCTTC
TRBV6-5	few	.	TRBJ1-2	CASSRLDSPGGYTF	TGTGCCAGCAGCCGATTGGATTCCCCGGGGGGCTACACCTTC
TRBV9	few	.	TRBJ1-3	CASSLSGSSGNTIYF	TGTGCCAGCAGTCTTTCAGGGAGCTCTGGAAACACCATATATTTT
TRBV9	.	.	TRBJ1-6	CASSVVYHTYNSPLHF	TGTGCCAGCAGCGTAGTATATCATACCTATAATTCACCCCTCCACTTT
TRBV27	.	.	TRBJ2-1	CASMRGQPSEQFF	TGTGCCAGCATGCGGGGACAGCCCAGTGAGCAGTTCTTC
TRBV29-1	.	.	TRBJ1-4	CSVVSRVGSNRAATNEKLFF	TGCAGCGTTGTGTCCCGAGTGGGAAGCAACAGGGCTGCAACTAATGAAAAACTGTTTTTT
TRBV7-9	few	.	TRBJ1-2	CASSLGQGYGYTF	TGTGCCAGCAGCTTAGGTCAGGGGTATGGCTACACCTTC
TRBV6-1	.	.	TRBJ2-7	CASRATAYEQYF	TGTGCCAGCAGAGCAACTGCCTACGAGCAGTACTTC
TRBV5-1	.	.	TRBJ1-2	CASSLEKAGGTPLAF	TGCGCCAGCAGCTTGGAAAAGGCGGGCGGGACACCGCTCGCCTTC
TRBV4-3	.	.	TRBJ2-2	CASSQASVGTGELFF	TGCGCCAGCAGCCAAGCTAGCGTCGGCACCGGGGAGCTGTTTTTT
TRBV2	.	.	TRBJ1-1	CASSRAGGNTEAFF	TGTGCCAGCAGTCGGGCGGGTGGGAACACTGAAGCTTTCTTT
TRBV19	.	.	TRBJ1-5	CASSLQAAGNQPQHF	TGTGCCAGTAGTCTCCAGGCTGCGGGCAATCAGCCCCAGCATTTT
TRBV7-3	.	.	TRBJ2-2	CASSRDLTGELFF	TGTGCCAGCAGCCGGGACCTCACCGGGGAGCTGTTTTTT
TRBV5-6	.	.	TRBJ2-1	CASNREGVVSYNEQFF	TGTGCCAGCAACAGGGAGGGGGTGGTCTCCTACAATGAGCAGTTCTTC
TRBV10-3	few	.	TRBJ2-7	CAIQGGDYEQYF	TGTGCCATTCAGGGGGGTGACTACGAGCAGTACTTC
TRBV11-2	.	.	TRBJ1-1	CASSYMNTEAFF	TGTGCCAGCAGTTACATGAACACTGAAGCTTTCTTT
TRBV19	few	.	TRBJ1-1	CASTFRVPGTEAFF	TGTGCCAGTACCTTCCGGGTCCCAGGGACTGAAGCTTTCTTT
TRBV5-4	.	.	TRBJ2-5	CASSLGSGLAETQYF	TGTGCCAGCAGCCTAGGGTCAGGGTTAGCGGAGACCCAGTACTTC
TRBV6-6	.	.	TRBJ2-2	CASSYGINTGELFF	TGTGCCAGCAGTTACGGTATCAACACCGGGGAGCTGTTTTTT
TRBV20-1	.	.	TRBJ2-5	CSARDGETQYF	TGCAGTGCTAGAGATGGGGAGACCCAGTACTTC
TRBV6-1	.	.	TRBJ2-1	CASSEGILGNDEQFF	TGTGCCAGCAGTGAAGGGATATTAGGGAACGATGAGCAGTTCTTC
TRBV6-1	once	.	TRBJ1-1	CASIAAGHLTEAFF	TGTGCCAGCATTGCCGCGGGACATCTCACTGAAGCTTTCTTT
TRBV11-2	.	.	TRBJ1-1	CASSLSGLMNTEAFF	TGTGCCAGCAGCTTGAGCGGGTTAATGAACACTGAAGCTTTCTTT
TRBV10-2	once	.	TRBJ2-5	CASSDTGPGPETQYF	TGCGCCAGCAGTGACACAGGCCCCGGACCAGAGACCCAGTACTTC
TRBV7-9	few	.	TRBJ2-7	CASSLRTVVGDEQYF	TGTGCCAGCAGCTTACGGACAGTAGTGGGAGACGAGCAGTACTTC
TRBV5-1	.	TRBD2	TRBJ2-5	CASGRLAGSQETQYF	TGCGCCAGCGGACGACTAGCGGGGAGCCAAGAGACCCAGTACTTC
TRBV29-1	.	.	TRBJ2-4	CSVQQGYGIQYF	TGCAGCGTCCAACAGGGTTACGGCATTCAGTACTTC
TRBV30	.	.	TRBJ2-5	CAWSVRDRRFQETQYF	TGTGCCTGGAGTGTGAGGGACCGTAGATTCCAAGAGACCCAGTACTTC